This is a list of T cell receptor beta chains from one sample in a study of CD4 T cell repertoires in COVID-19. Some clones are missing from TCRdb's copy, which holds only in-frame ones; the method was immunoSEQ multiplex PCR. This sample carries approximately 75,000 clones, 83% of them seen once, and the ten largest clones take approximately 0.55%. The source was CD4+ T cells from peripheral blood, collected after recovery from COVID-19. The receptors derive from a human donor who had COVID-19. The CDR3 runs from the conserved cysteine through the conserved F or W. D genes are given only for firm matches. Rows may omit the clone size; those that give it use once, few, many or a size class.

D gene: TRBD2
clone size: -
V gene: TRBV19
J gene: TRBJ2-3
CDR3 length: 15
CDR3 DNA: TGTGCCAGTAGTAGATCTGCGGGAGAGGCAGATACGCAGTATTTT
CDR3 protein: CASSRSAGEADTQYF

D gene: -
clone size: once
V gene: TRBV6-5
J gene: TRBJ1-1
CDR3 length: 15
CDR3 DNA: TGTGCCAGCACCCGCCTGCGGGTAATGAACACTGAAGCTTTCTTT
CDR3 protein: CASTRLRVMNTEAFF

D gene: -
clone size: -
V gene: TRBV2
J gene: TRBJ1-5
CDR3 length: 15
CDR3 DNA: TGTGCCAGCAGTTTTTCTACGACAGGTGGAAGGCCCCAGCATTTT
CDR3 protein: CASSFSTTGGRPQHF

D gene: -
clone size: once
V gene: TRBV10-1
J gene: TRBJ2-3
CDR3 length: 16
CDR3 DNA: TGCGCCAGCAGTGAGTCGATATTAGGTGGGACAGATACGCAGTATTTT
CDR3 protein: CASSESILGGTDTQYF

D gene: -
clone size: -
V gene: TRBV10-1
J gene: TRBJ2-1
CDR3 length: 12
CDR3 DNA: TGCGCCAGCAGTGATCCGGGGACCGGGTCGTTCTTC
CDR3 protein: CASSDPGTGSFF

D gene: TRBD1
clone size: -
V gene: TRBV6-5
J gene: TRBJ1-4
CDR3 length: 15
CDR3 DNA: TGTGCCAGCAGTCGACGACAGGGGTCGAATGAAAAACTGTTTTTT
CDR3 protein: CASSRRQGSNEKLFF

D gene: TRBD2
clone size: -
V gene: TRBV6-6
J gene: TRBJ2-1
CDR3 length: 14
CDR3 DNA: TGTGCCAGCAGTTACTCGCGGGAGGGTAATGAGCAGTTCTTC
CDR3 protein: CASSYSREGNEQFF

D gene: -
clone size: -
V gene: TRBV7-5
J gene: TRBJ2-1
CDR3 length: 15
CDR3 DNA: TGTGCCAGAAGGCCCTACCAGGGACCTTACAATGAGCAGTTCTTC
CDR3 protein: CARRPYQGPYNEQFF

D gene: -
clone size: -
V gene: TRBV28
J gene: TRBJ2-4
CDR3 length: 15
CDR3 DNA: TGTGCCAGCAGTTCCCCGACTATAGCCAAAAACATTCAGTACTTC
CDR3 protein: CASSSPTIAKNIQYF

D gene: TRBD1
clone size: -
V gene: TRBV29-1
J gene: TRBJ1-5
CDR3 length: 17
CDR3 DNA: TGCAGCACCCGCAGGGGACAGGGATTTAATAGCAATCAGCCCCAGCATTTT
CDR3 protein: CSTRRGQGFNSNQPQHF

D gene: -
clone size: -
V gene: TRBV5-1
J gene: TRBJ1-1
CDR3 length: 13
CDR3 DNA: TGCGCCAGCAGCGGAGAGGGCCACACTGAAGCTTTCTTT
CDR3 protein: CASSGEGHTEAFF

D gene: -
clone size: once
V gene: TRBV18
J gene: TRBJ2-5
CDR3 length: 13
CDR3 DNA: TGTGCCAGCTCGGATCAGGGGCAGGAGACCCAGTACTTC
CDR3 protein: CASSDQGQETQYF

D gene: -
clone size: -
V gene: TRBV7-9
J gene: TRBJ1-3
CDR3 length: 15
CDR3 DNA: TGTGCCAGCAGCTTACAAGGGTTCTCTGGAAACACCATATATTTT
CDR3 protein: CASSLQGFSGNTIYF

D gene: -
clone size: -
V gene: TRBV9
J gene: TRBJ2-3
CDR3 length: 15
CDR3 DNA: TGTGCCAGCAGCGGACAGGTCTTTAGCACAGATACGCAGTATTTT
CDR3 protein: CASSGQVFSTDTQYF

D gene: -
clone size: -
V gene: TRBV6-5
J gene: TRBJ2-3
CDR3 length: 12
CDR3 DNA: TGTGCCACCGAGGCCCAAGCAGATACGCAGTATTTT
CDR3 protein: CATEAQADTQYF

D gene: TRBD1
clone size: -
V gene: TRBV5-1
J gene: TRBJ1-2
CDR3 length: 14
CDR3 DNA: TGCGCCAGCAGCTTTGGACAGGGTCCTTATGGCTACACCTTC
CDR3 protein: CASSFGQGPYGYTF

D gene: -
clone size: -
V gene: TRBV7-9
J gene: TRBJ2-3
CDR3 length: 12
CDR3 DNA: TGTGCCAGCAGCTTAGACCGGGTTACGCAGTATTTT
CDR3 protein: CASSLDRVTQYF

D gene: TRBD1
clone size: -
V gene: TRBV18
J gene: TRBJ1-1
CDR3 length: 16
CDR3 DNA: TGTGCCAGCTCACCACGGACAGGTGACATGAACACTGAAGCTTTCTTT
CDR3 protein: CASSPRTGDMNTEAFF

D gene: -
clone size: -
V gene: TRBV18
J gene: TRBJ2-1
CDR3 length: 14
CDR3 DNA: TGTGCCAGCTCACCCACGGTCGAGGGTCATGAGCAGTTCTTC
CDR3 protein: CASSPTVEGHEQFF

D gene: -
clone size: -
V gene: TRBV5-1
J gene: TRBJ2-3
CDR3 length: 13
CDR3 DNA: TGCGCCAGCAGCCCGTGGGGCACAGATACGCAGTATTTT
CDR3 protein: CASSPWGTDTQYF

D gene: TRBD2
clone size: -
V gene: TRBV7-3
J gene: TRBJ2-5
CDR3 length: 14
CDR3 DNA: TGTGCCAGCAGCACGGGACTAGTCGGAGAGACCCAGTACTTC
CDR3 protein: CASSTGLVGETQYF

D gene: -
clone size: -
V gene: TRBV18
J gene: TRBJ1-2
CDR3 length: 15
CDR3 DNA: TGTGCCAGCTCACCAATCAGGGATTCTTCCTATGGCTACACCTTC
CDR3 protein: CASSPIRDSSYGYTF

D gene: TRBD1
clone size: -
V gene: TRBV19
J gene: TRBJ1-1
CDR3 length: 15
CDR3 DNA: TGTGCCAGCCCCCCCCGACAGGGAGCGATCACTGAAGCTTTCTTT
CDR3 protein: CASPPRQGAITEAFF

D gene: -
clone size: -
V gene: TRBV6-1
J gene: TRBJ2-3
CDR3 length: 12
CDR3 DNA: TGTGCCAGCAGTGAATCAACAGATACGCAGTATTTT
CDR3 protein: CASSESTDTQYF

D gene: -
clone size: -
V gene: TRBV4-1
J gene: TRBJ2-7
CDR3 length: 14
CDR3 DNA: TGCGCCAGCAGCCAAGATCGGATTTCCAGCGAGCAGTACTTC
CDR3 protein: CASSQDRISSEQYF

D gene: TRBD2
clone size: -
V gene: TRBV3-1/TRBV3-2
J gene: TRBJ2-7
CDR3 length: 15
CDR3 DNA: TGTGCCAGCACCTCGACTAGCGGGTTTGCCTACGAGCAGTACTTC
CDR3 protein: CASTSTSGFAYEQYF

D gene: TRBD1
clone size: -
V gene: TRBV10-3
J gene: TRBJ2-7
CDR3 length: 15
CDR3 DNA: TGTGCCATCAGTTCGGGACAGAGCAACTCCTACGAGCAGTACTTC
CDR3 protein: CAISSGQSNSYEQYF

D gene: -
clone size: -
V gene: TRBV12-5
J gene: TRBJ1-4
CDR3 length: 14
CDR3 DNA: TGTGCTAGTGGTCCCGGGACGGATAATGAAAAACTGTTTTTT
CDR3 protein: CASGPGTDNEKLFF

D gene: TRBD2
clone size: -
V gene: TRBV28
J gene: TRBJ2-3
CDR3 length: 16
CDR3 DNA: TGTGCCAGCAGTTCCGGGACTAGCGGGAGAACAGATACGCAGTATTTT
CDR3 protein: CASSSGTSGRTDTQYF

D gene: TRBD1
clone size: -
V gene: TRBV10-3
J gene: TRBJ2-3
CDR3 length: 15
CDR3 DNA: TGTGCCATCACCCTCCGGGACAGGGGAACAGATACGCAGTATTTT
CDR3 protein: CAITLRDRGTDTQYF

D gene: -
clone size: -
V gene: TRBV18
J gene: TRBJ2-7
CDR3 length: 14
CDR3 DNA: TGTGCCAGCTCACCACCCCCGGGAGCCTACGAGCAGTACTTC
CDR3 protein: CASSPPPGAYEQYF

D gene: -
clone size: -
V gene: TRBV5-3
J gene: TRBJ1-4
CDR3 length: 14
CDR3 DNA: TGTGCCAGAAGCTTGAGGCGGTCTAATGAAAAACTGTTTTTT
CDR3 protein: CARSLRRSNEKLFF